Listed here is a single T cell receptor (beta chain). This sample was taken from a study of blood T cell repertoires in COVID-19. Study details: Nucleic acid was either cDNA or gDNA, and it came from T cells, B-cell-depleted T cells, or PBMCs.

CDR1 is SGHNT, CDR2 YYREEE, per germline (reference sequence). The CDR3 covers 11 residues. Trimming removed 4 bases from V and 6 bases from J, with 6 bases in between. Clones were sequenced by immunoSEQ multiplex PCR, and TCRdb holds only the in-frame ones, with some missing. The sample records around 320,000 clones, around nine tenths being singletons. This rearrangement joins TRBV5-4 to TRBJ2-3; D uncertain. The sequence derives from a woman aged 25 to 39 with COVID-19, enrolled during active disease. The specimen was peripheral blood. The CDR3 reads CASSALDTQYF. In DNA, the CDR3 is TGTGCCAGCAGCGCGTTGGATACGCAGTATTTT.